Detailed here is one T cell receptor beta chain. No antigen is known for it. The data were taken from a study of OX40 agonist ivuxolimab in advanced cancers. Turning to the study itself: Ivuxolimab is a fully human IgG2 antibody that activates OX40 (CD134). Study findings and constraints: On average, CD8+ T cells had more expanded clones than CD4+.

Using immunoSEQ multiplex PCR, the repertoire was profiled, and TCRdb retains in-frame clones only, with some absent. Of about 57,000 clones listed, 83% are singletons. Sequencing was performed on CD4+ or CD8+ T cells sorted from blood, taken in a trial of the OX40 agonist ivuxolimab. This clonotype was sampled from an adult with an advanced solid tumor such as melanoma, head and neck, liver or kidney cancer.

The CDR3 sequence: CASSDRDTGELFF. CDR3 nucleotides: TGTGCCAGCAGTGACAGGGACACCGGGGAGCTGTTTTTT. The chain couples TRBV6-4 to TRBJ2-2; D remains ambiguous. From germline, CDR1 is MRHNA and CDR2 SNTAGT. V was shortened by 2 bases and J by 3 bases, with 4 bases between the two germline ends. The CDR3 consists of 13 residues.